This T cell receptor (beta chain) was obtained from a study of T cells in localized non-small cell lung cancer. General study results and limits: Among the top 100 tumor clones, a median roughly 57 appeared in adjacent lung. A denser population of T cells in blood accompanied longer overall survival.

On this clone itself: Its antigen is unknown.

The V and J ends lost 1 base and 5 bases respectively, with 8 bases between them. The CDR3 runs 13 residues. Germline V gene sequence: CDR1 LNHNV, CDR2 YYDKDF (reference sequence). Some clones are missing from TCRdb's copy, which holds only in-frame ones; the method was immunoSEQ multiplex PCR. Of approximately 150,000 clones listed, around 89% are singletons. The chain links TRBV15 to TRBJ2-5, with D hard to call. This receptor was obtained from a female donor over 55 with stage I lung adenocarcinoma. Sequencing was performed on peripheral blood, taken before any cancer treatment. This CDR3 reads CATSRGSRETQYF. CDR3 coding DNA: TGTGCCACCAGCAGAGGTTCAAGGGAGACCCAGTACTTC.